These T cell receptor beta chains were read from a single sample in a study of molecular identifiers for immune sequencing clone quantification. MiXCR, run by TCRdb on the PCR reads, gives a single entry per CDR3 protein. The sample has 85,000 to 100,000 distinct CDR3 sequences; less than 25% are singletons. Sequencing was carried out using naive CD8+ T cells from blood, with Jurkat cell RNA spiked in. These receptors all stem from a human donor in good health. Some libraries in this study had Jurkat cell RNA spiked in. Each CDR3 is given with its conserved first and last residue. Fields, in order: D gene, clone size, V gene, J gene, CDR3 DNA, CDR3 protein. D genes are given only for firm matches. Not every row has a clone size; where given, it reads once, few, many or a size class.

>.|many|TRBV29-1|TRBJ2-1
TGCAGCGTTGCGGCCGGGGACAATGAGCAGTTCTTC
CSVAAGDNEQFF
>.|few|TRBV12-3/TRBV12-4|TRBJ2-2
TGTGCCAGCAGCCCATTGTGGCTTAACACCGGGGAGCTGTTTTTT
CASSPLWLNTGELFF
>.|many|TRBV27|TRBJ2-3
TGTGCCAGCAGTTTATTGGTTGGCGGGGACCGCACCACAGATACGCAGTATTTT
CASSLLVGGDRTTDTQYF
>.|many|TRBV29-1|TRBJ2-3
TGCAGCCTGCTGGAGACTATCGTCCCAGATACGCAGTATTTT
CSLLETIVPDTQYF
>TRBD2|many|TRBV25-1|TRBJ2-7
TGTGCCAGCAGTGAATATTATTCACTAGCGGGATACTACGAGCAGTACTTC
CASSEYYSLAGYYEQYF
>.|many|TRBV7-6|TRBJ2-7
TGTGCCAGCAGCTTAACTGGCGAGCAGTACTTC
CASSLTGEQYF
>.|many|TRBV4-3|TRBJ2-7
TGCGCCAGCAGCCAATATGAGCAAACCTACTACGAGCAGTACTTC
CASSQYEQTYYEQYF
>.|few|TRBV4-1|TRBJ2-1
TGCGCCAGCAGCCAAGAGCAGGACAATTACAATGAGCAGTTCTTC
CASSQEQDNYNEQFF
>.|many|TRBV30|TRBJ2-7
TGTGCCTGTACCCGAGACACCACCTACGAGCAGTACTTC
CACTRDTTYEQYF
>.|.|TRBV6-1|TRBJ2-7
TGTGCCAGCAGTGAATATCTGTCAGGAGAATCCTACGAGCAGTACTTC
CASSEYLSGESYEQYF
>TRBD1|many|TRBV6-2/TRBV6-3|TRBJ1-2
TGTGCCAGCAGTTACCCGACAGGGACTAACTATGGCTACACCTTC
CASSYPTGTNYGYTF
>.|.|TRBV29-1|TRBJ1-2
TGCAGCGTTGAAAGCTTTTATGGCTACACCTTC
CSVESFYGYTF
>.|many|TRBV7-6|TRBJ2-7
TGTGCCAGCAGCTTATACCGGGGGCTTAAGTACGAGCAGTACTTC
CASSLYRGLKYEQYF
>.|many|TRBV20-1|TRBJ2-2
TGCAGTGCCAAGCCGGAACACGCGAACACCGGGGAGCTGTTTTTT
CSAKPEHANTGELFF
>.|many|TRBV28|TRBJ2-1
TGTGCCAGCAGTCCCCGACCGGAAAGCTACAATGAGCAGTTCTTC
CASSPRPESYNEQFF
>.|few|TRBV3-1|TRBJ2-7
TGTGCCAGCAGCCAAGATCTCCCCTGGCGGGGGCATCCCTACGAGCAGTACTTC
CASSQDLPWRGHPYEQYF
>.|many|TRBV15|TRBJ2-7
TGTGCCACCAGCACCGGAGGCTCCTACGAGCAGTACTTC
CATSTGGSYEQYF
>.|many|TRBV20-1|TRBJ2-7
TGCAGTGCTAGCGAAGGCGGCAGGTCTTACGAGCAGTACTTC
CSASEGGRSYEQYF
>TRBD1|many|TRBV9|TRBJ2-7
TGCGCCAGCAGCACTGGACAGGGCTACGAGCAGTACTTC
CASSTGQGYEQYF
>.|many|TRBV13|TRBJ2-2
TGTGCCAGCAGGAGGCTACAGGGGAACACCGGGGAGCTGTTTTTT
CASRRLQGNTGELFF
>.|many|TRBV29-1|TRBJ2-7
TGCAGCGTCGGGAGAGGAGGCGTAGTTAACTCCCACTACGAGCAGTACTTC
CSVGRGGVVNSHYEQYF
>TRBD2|.|TRBV7-9|TRBJ2-2
TGTGCCAGCAGCAAAGAGGCGGGGGCCGGGGAGCTGTTTTTT
CASSKEAGAGELFF
>TRBD2|few|TRBV20-1|TRBJ2-1
TGCAGTGCTTGGACTAGCGGGAGCGGTAGTGAGCAGTTCTTC
CSAWTSGSGSEQFF
>.|few|TRBV7-9|TRBJ1-6
TGTGCCAGCAGCCCACAACAGGGCATCCCTCTCCACTTT
CASSPQQGIPLHF
>TRBD1|.|TRBV27|TRBJ2-5
TGTGCCAGCGGTTCGAGAACAGGGGTTTTCCAAGAGACCCAGTACTTC
CASGSRTGVFQETQYF
>.|.|TRBV13|TRBJ1-1
TGTGCCAGCAGCTTGGGAGGTGAAGAGAGCGCTTTCTTT
CASSLGGEESAFF
>.|once|TRBV12-3/TRBV12-4|TRBJ1-1
TGTGCCAGCTCGGGCATACTCGTTGATAGCACTGAAGCTTTCTTT
CASSGILVDSTEAFF
>.|.|TRBV5-1|TRBJ2-7
TGCGCCAGCAGCTTGGCTGGATCAGGTTGCAAAGACGAGCAGTACTTC
CASSLAGSGCKDEQYF
>.|many|TRBV5-1|TRBJ2-7
TGCGCCAGCAGCCCCAAAGCAGGGTCCTACGAGCAGTACTTC
CASSPKAGSYEQYF
>.|few|TRBV19|TRBJ1-6
TGTGCCAGTAGTATGGGATCCAGCTCCTATAATTCACCCCTCCACTTT
CASSMGSSSYNSPLHF
>.|many|TRBV6-5|TRBJ2-7
TGTGCCAGCAGTTATCGGGGGCAGTTCGAGCAGTACTTC
CASSYRGQFEQYF
>TRBD1|many|TRBV30|TRBJ2-7
TGTGCCTGGAGTAGCCAGCAGGGGGCTTTGTACGAGCAGTACTTC
CAWSSQQGALYEQYF
>.|.|TRBV4-1|TRBJ1-5
TGCGCCAGCAGCCAGGGGAAGTTTCATATGGGCAATCAGCCCCAGCATTTT
CASSQGKFHMGNQPQHF
>TRBD1|many|TRBV2|TRBJ2-3
TGTGCCAGCAGTGGAGGGACAGGGAGCACAGATACGCAGTATTTT
CASSGGTGSTDTQYF
>TRBD2|.|TRBV5-3|TRBJ2-1
TGTGCCAGCAGCCCTTGGGCTAGCGGGAGCGTTGGTGAGCAGTTCTTC
CASSPWASGSVGEQFF
>TRBD1|many|TRBV9|TRBJ2-7
TGTGCCAGCAGCTACCGGGACAGGGGTATCTACGAGCAGTACTTC
CASSYRDRGIYEQYF
>TRBD1|many|TRBV27|TRBJ2-1
TGTGCCAGCACCCAACCCATTCCCGGGACAGGTCTCTCCCACAATGAGCAGTTCTTC
CASTQPIPGTGLSHNEQFF
>.|many|TRBV29-1|TRBJ1-4
TGCAGCGCGTTTACAGGGCGGAATGAAAAACTGTTTTTT
CSAFTGRNEKLFF
>.|.|TRBV7-3|TRBJ2-1
TGTGCCAGCAGCTTCCCCGGACAGTCTCTGTTCTTC
CASSFPGQSLFF
>TRBD1|.|TRBV9|TRBJ2-1
TGTGCCAGCAGCGCCCCGAGGACAGGGTGGAATGAGCAGTTCTTC
CASSAPRTGWNEQFF